This T cell receptor (beta chain) was recorded in a study of T cells in Graves' hyperthyroidism and ophthalmopathy. Study in general: Peripheral blood was secured at the point of initial diagnosis, before any treatment.

RNA transcripts were the template for amplifying TCR beta CDR3 regions. HTBI primers drove first-round RT-PCR of the TCR CDR3. MiXCR, applied by TCRdb to the multiplex PCR reads, yields one record per CDR3 protein. The table includes under 400,000 distinct CDR3 sequences, approximately 18% detected once. There are many counts of this clonotype. V was pared by 1 base and J by 0 bases, with 8 bases of the junction left unmatched. The CDR3 totals 18 residues. CDR1 SGHTA and CDR2 FQGTGA come from the germline V gene. The sequence came from a woman in her thirties or forties with Graves' ophthalmopathy. The material sequenced was blood. The V call is TRBV7-3, the J call TRBJ2-2, with 7 positions matching TRBD1. The CDR3 here is CASSLRPPGQSNTGELFF. The CDR3 nucleotides are TGTGCCAGCAGCTTAAGGCCCCCGGGACAGTCGAACACCGGGGAGCTGTTTTTT.